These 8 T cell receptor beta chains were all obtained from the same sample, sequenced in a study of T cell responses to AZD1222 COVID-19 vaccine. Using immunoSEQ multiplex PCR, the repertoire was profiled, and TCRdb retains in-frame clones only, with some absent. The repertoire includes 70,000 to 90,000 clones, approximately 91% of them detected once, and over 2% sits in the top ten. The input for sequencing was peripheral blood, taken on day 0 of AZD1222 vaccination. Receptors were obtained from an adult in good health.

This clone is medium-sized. The chain's CDR3 is CASSYSGESSYEQYF. Here the CDR3 DNA reads TGTGCCAGCAGTTACTCTGGGGAGAGCTCCTACGAGCAGTACTTC. V and J are TRBV6-2 or TRBV6-3 and TRBJ2-7, with D possibly TRBD2 on 5 matching bases. The CDR3 covers 15 residues. The V end was cut by 0 bases, the J end by 0 bases, with 9 bases between. Per the germline V gene, CDR1 is MNHEY and CDR2 is SVGEGT.

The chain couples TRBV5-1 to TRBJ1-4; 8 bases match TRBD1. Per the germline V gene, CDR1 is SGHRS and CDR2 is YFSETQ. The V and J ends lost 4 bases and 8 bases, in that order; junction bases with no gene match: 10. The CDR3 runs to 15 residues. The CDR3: CASSHGQGREEKLFF. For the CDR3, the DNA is TGCGCCAGCAGCCACGGACAGGGACGAGAGGAAAAACTGTTTTTT.

Here the CDR3 reads CASSLPGTGRGGEAFF. As DNA, the CDR3 is TGTGCCAGCAGCCTGCCTGGGACAGGGAGAGGGGGTGAAGCTTTCTTT. The chain couples TRBV7-9 to TRBJ1-1, with 9 bases that match TRBD1. Germline-derived CDR1 and CDR2 are SEHNR and FQNEAQ (reference sequence). The CDR3 extends over 16 amino acids. The V and J ends lost 5 bases and 7 bases, in that order; junction bases with no gene match: 14.

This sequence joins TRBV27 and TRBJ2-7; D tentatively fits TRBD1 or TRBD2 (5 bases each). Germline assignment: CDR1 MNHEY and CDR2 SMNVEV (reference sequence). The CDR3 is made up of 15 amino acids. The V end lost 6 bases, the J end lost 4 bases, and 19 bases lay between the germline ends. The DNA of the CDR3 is TGTGCCAGCAGACGTAACCGGGACCGTCTGTACGAGCAGTACTTC. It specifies CASRRNRDRLYEQYF.

CDR3 sequence reads: CASRPQTGLQSPLHF. Here the CDR3 DNA reads TGTGCCAGCAGACCCCAGACGGGGTTGCAGTCACCCCTCCACTTT. This chain uses TRBV6-5 with TRBJ1-6; no firm D call. The germline V and J ends were trimmed by 6 bases and 10 bases, with 19 bases remaining between them. This CDR3 spans 15 amino acids. Germline values: CDR1 MNHEY, CDR2 SVGAGI.

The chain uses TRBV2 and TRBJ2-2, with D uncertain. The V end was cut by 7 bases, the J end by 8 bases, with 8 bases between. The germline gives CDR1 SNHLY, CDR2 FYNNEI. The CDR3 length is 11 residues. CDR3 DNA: TGTGCCAGCAAAGAGACGGGGGAGCTGTTTTTT. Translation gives CASKETGELFF.

The CDR3 sequence is CASSLGGSYGYTF. DNA of the CDR3: TGTGCCAGCAGTTTAGGGGGCTCTTATGGCTACACCTTC. The gene calls are TRBV12-3 or TRBV12-4 and TRBJ1-2; TRBD1 is a possible D gene (5 bases). The germline V and J ends were trimmed by 1 base and 5 bases, with 8 bases remaining between them. This CDR3 is 13 amino acids long.

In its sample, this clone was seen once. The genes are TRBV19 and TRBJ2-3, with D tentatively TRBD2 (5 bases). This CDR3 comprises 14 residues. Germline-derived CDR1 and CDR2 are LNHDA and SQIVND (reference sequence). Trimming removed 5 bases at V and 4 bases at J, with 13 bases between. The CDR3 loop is CASSPNEGADTQYF. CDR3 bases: TGTGCCAGTAGTCCTAACGAGGGTGCAGATACGCAGTATTTT.